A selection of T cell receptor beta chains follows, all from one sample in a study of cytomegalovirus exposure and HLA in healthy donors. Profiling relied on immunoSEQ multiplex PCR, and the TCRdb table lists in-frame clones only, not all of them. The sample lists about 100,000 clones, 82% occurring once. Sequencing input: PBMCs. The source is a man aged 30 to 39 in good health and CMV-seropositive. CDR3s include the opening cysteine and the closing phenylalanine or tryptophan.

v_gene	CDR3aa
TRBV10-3	CAISDGQVLRFSYEQYF
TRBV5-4	CASQASGVETQYF
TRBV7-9	CASSLGQGAVNEQFF
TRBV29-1	CSVEDIGQGAQETQYF
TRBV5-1	CASSLQGDGYGYTF
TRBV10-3	CAISWDRGRTGELFF
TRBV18	CASSRGQGGNQPQHF
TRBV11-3	CASSLDLGYEQYF
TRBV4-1	CASSQVRVSWETQYF
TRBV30	CAWTPQGRETQYF
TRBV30	CAWRTGLMEKLFF
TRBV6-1	CASRQGLLNREKLFF
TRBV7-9	CASSSRQGNRGTEAFF
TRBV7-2	CASSLTDRVMQPQHF
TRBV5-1	CASRGGILGISMNTEAFF
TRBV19	CASSTMTLRLNEKLFF
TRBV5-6	CASSLVTPEQYF
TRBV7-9	CSSSSQGLATEAFF
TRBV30	CAWSPLTGGGSYTF
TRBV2	CASSASGRESGYTF
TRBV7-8	CASSVPRGTTDTQYF
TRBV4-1	CASSLSGGPNTDTQYF
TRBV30	CAWRAGGHNSPLHF
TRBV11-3	CASSQRVSEQYF
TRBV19	CASRIQGEQFF
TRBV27	CASSPIRTGALYEQYF
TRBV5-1	CASSLSSGGGETQYF
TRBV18	CASSQSPVGGEAFF
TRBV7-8	CASSPDRERSYTF
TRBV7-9	CASGTGFINEQFF
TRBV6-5	CASSDRDSSYEQYF
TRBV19	CASSIPGLAYEQYF
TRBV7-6	CASSFTPRGRGADTQYF
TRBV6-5	CASSYRGYLNTGELFF
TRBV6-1	CASGEALREGRHYGYTF
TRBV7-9	CASSSEGVGNQPQHF
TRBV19	CASRDRTYSNQPQHF
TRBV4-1	CASSQFGTSVSNVETQYF
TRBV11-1	CASSPDVQGALYEQYF
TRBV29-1	CSVENPREGVREQYF
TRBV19	CASTGPGTGGIYGYTF
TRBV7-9	CSSSFPVSRELFF
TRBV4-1	CASSQDRGVREAHF
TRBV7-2	CASSSPSGVGGNSPLHF
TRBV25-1	CARLRTGLFDTQYF
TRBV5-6	CASSLEGEMNTEAFF